This TCR beta chain stems from a study of Ad26.COV2.S vaccination and SARS-CoV-2 variants. The overall study: Each vaccinee took Ad26.COV2.S intramuscularly, once or twice 56 days apart. General observations from the study: Vaccine recipients posted higher spike-specific TCR breadth than their placebo counterparts.

Sequencing used immunoSEQ multiplex PCR; TCRdb keeps in-frame clones, though not all of them. The sample lists 440,000 or so clones; roughly nine tenths were seen once. The V gene end was trimmed by 1 base and the J gene end by 5 bases; junction bases not matched to a gene: 2. Germline V gene data show CDR1 as KGHSH and CDR2 as LQKENI. The CDR3 contains 14 residues. Worth noting for this clone: Its antigen remains unknown. Other DNA sequences in the same sample also yield this CDR3.

Stated treatment: around 19 received Ad26.COV2.S at low or high dose, single or two shots; about five received placebo; per-sample allocation not given. The study sampled participants on day 63 after the first vaccine or placebo injection. This sequence joins TRBV18 and TRBJ2-5; the match to TRBD1 covers 9 bases. The sample in question was peripheral blood, obtained in a trial of Ad26.COV2.S vaccine versus placebo. The source is a person aged 18 to 65 who received the Ad26.COV2.S COVID-19 vaccine or a placebo. Written as DNA, the CDR3 is TGTGCCAGCTCACCACTGGACAGGGGTGAGACCCAGTACTTC. This codes for CASSPLDRGETQYF.